A selection of T cell receptor beta chains follows, all from one sample in a study of cytomegalovirus exposure and HLA in healthy donors. Sequencing used immunoSEQ multiplex PCR; TCRdb keeps in-frame clones, though not all of them. This sample has approximately 89,000 clones; around 84% occur once, and the top ten carry 10%. The sample consisted of PBMCs. Receptor source: a human donor in good health. CDR3s include the opening cysteine and the closing phenylalanine or tryptophan. The order of the fields is V gene, D gene, J gene, clone size, CDR3 DNA, CDR3 protein. A D gene is named only where the DNA matches it firmly. Rows give clone size only sometimes, using once, few, many, or a class for an expanded clone.

TRBV25-1	TRBD1	TRBJ1-6	.	TGTGCCAGCAGTTGGGACAGGGATTCCTCACCCCTCCACTTT	CASSWDRDSSPLHF
TRBV21-1	.	TRBJ1-1	.	TGTGCCAGCAGCAAAGTTGCAGGGAGGCCGTCCGAAGCTTTCTTT	CASSKVAGRPSEAFF
TRBV7-6	TRBD2	TRBJ2-7	.	TGTGCCAGCAGCTTAGGGGAGGGGTCCTACGAGCAGTACTTC	CASSLGEGSYEQYF
TRBV28	.	TRBJ1-1	.	TGTGCCAGCAGTTTAGCGGGACCCACTGAAGCTTTCTTT	CASSLAGPTEAFF
TRBV2	TRBD1	TRBJ2-7	.	TGTGCCAGCATGCGACAGGGGGTGGTTGAGCAGTACTTC	CASMRQGVVEQYF
TRBV27	.	TRBJ2-7	.	TGTGCCAGCACTTCGACAGCAACCTACGAGCAGTACTTC	CASTSTATYEQYF
TRBV7-2	TRBD2	TRBJ2-5	.	TGTGCCAGCAGCCCGGGGACTAGCGAAGAGACCCAGTACTTC	CASSPGTSEETQYF
TRBV7-8	TRBD2	TRBJ2-1	.	TGTGCCAGCAGCTCGTTAGCGGGAGCCGACCGGAATGAGCAGTTCTTC	CASSSLAGADRNEQFF
TRBV9	.	TRBJ1-1	.	TGTGCCAGCAGCGTAGATGCGGCCGGGAACACTGAAGCTTTCTTT	CASSVDAAGNTEAFF
TRBV29-1	TRBD1	TRBJ2-6	.	TGCAGCGTTGCCGCAAGGGGACAGGGCTACGGGGCCAACGTCCTGACTTTC	CSVAARGQGYGANVLTF
TRBV4-3	TRBD2	TRBJ2-5	.	TGCGCCACTGCAGCGGGACGGGCTAGCGGGGTCGAGACCCAGTACTTC	CATAAGRASGVETQYF
TRBV5-1	TRBD2	TRBJ2-1	.	TGCGCCAGCAGCAGAAGGGGACTATTTCCCGACAATGAGCAGTTCTTC	CASSRRGLFPDNEQFF
TRBV19	.	TRBJ2-3	once	TGTGCCAGTAGCGAAACGACAGCCCTCACAGATACGCAGTATTTT	CASSETTALTDTQYF
TRBV11-2	.	TRBJ1-5	.	TGTGCCAGCAGCTTAACCGGGCGGGGTAGCAATCAGCCCCAGCATTTT	CASSLTGRGSNQPQHF
TRBV5-1	TRBD1	TRBJ1-3	.	TGCGCCAGCATAAGGGACAGGGCCTTCTCTGGAAACACCATATATTTT	CASIRDRAFSGNTIYF
TRBV7-9	TRBD2	TRBJ2-2	.	TGTGCCAGCAGCTCGCTAGCGGGAGTAACCGGGGAGCTGTTTTTT	CASSSLAGVTGELFF
TRBV7-9	.	TRBJ2-5	.	TGTGCCAGCAGAACGGCTTATCGGGGTTCGGAGACCCAGTACTTC	CASRTAYRGSETQYF
TRBV5-1	TRBD2	TRBJ2-7	once	TGCGCCCCACGGGGGGGCAGTCCCTACGAGCAGTACTTC	CAPRGGSPYEQYF
TRBV30	TRBD1	TRBJ1-4	.	TGTGCCTGGAGTCTTCAAAGGACAGGGGGCAACGAAAAACTGTTTTTT	CAWSLQRTGGNEKLFF
TRBV10-3	.	TRBJ1-1	.	TGTGCCATTGGGCCAGGGTTTGACACTGAAGCTTTCTTT	CAIGPGFDTEAFF
TRBV5-4	.	TRBJ2-3	.	TGTGCCAGCAGCTTGGCCGGGACAAGACTTTACACAGATACGCAGTATTTT	CASSLAGTRLYTDTQYF
TRBV11-2	.	TRBJ1-5	.	TGTGCCAGCAGTACCTCAGGGGTTCAGCCCCAGCATTTT	CASSTSGVQPQHF
TRBV4-3	TRBD1	TRBJ2-7	.	TGCGCCAGCAGCCAAGGGACAGGGCCCCTCTACGAGCAGTACTTC	CASSQGTGPLYEQYF
TRBV9	TRBD2	TRBJ2-1	.	TGTGCCAGCAGCGCGCTAGCGGGAGGTGGCAATGAGCAGTTCTTC	CASSALAGGGNEQFF
TRBV29-1	TRBD1	TRBJ2-3	once	TGCAGCGTCCAGGGGGCGCACGGCACAGATACGCAGTATTTT	CSVQGAHGTDTQYF
TRBV27	TRBD1	TRBJ1-1	.	TGTGCCAGCAGTCATGGACAGGGGGGCACTGAAGCTTTCTTT	CASSHGQGGTEAFF
TRBV11-1	.	TRBJ1-3	.	TGTGCCAGCAGCTTAGGAACCAGGATCAGTTCTGGAAACACCATATATTTT	CASSLGTRISSGNTIYF
TRBV6-5	.	TRBJ1-6	few	TGTGCCAGCAGTTACTCGGTCGGCAGGGAAAATTCACCCCTCCACTTT	CASSYSVGRENSPLHF
TRBV28	TRBD2	TRBJ2-2	.	TGTGCCAGCAGTGGGACTAGCGGGAGGGCTTCGACGCCGGGCACCGGGGAGCTGTTTTTT	CASSGTSGRASTPGTGELFF
TRBV9	.	TRBJ2-1	.	TGTGCCAGCCAGGATACCAGCTCCTACAATGAGCAGTTCTTC	CASQDTSSYNEQFF
TRBV7-3	TRBD1	TRBJ1-5	once	TGTGCCAGCAGCTTACCTGGGACAGGGGGCAATCAGCCCCAGCATTTT	CASSLPGTGGNQPQHF
TRBV27	.	TRBJ2-7	.	TGTGCCAGCAGCTTTCAGGGTTCCTACGAGCAGTACTTC	CASSFQGSYEQYF
TRBV7-9	.	TRBJ2-7	.	TGTGCCAGCAGATCGTCCACAGGGCCTACCTCCTACGAGCAGTACTTC	CASRSSTGPTSYEQYF
TRBV27	.	TRBJ1-1	.	TGTGCCAGCAGTTTAGGACAGATGAACACTGAAGCTTTCTTT	CASSLGQMNTEAFF
TRBV5-1	TRBD2	TRBJ2-7	.	TGCGCCAGCAGCAACGGGACTAGCGGGAGTTACGAGCAGTACTTC	CASSNGTSGSYEQYF
TRBV13	TRBD2	TRBJ2-2	.	TGTGCCAGCAGACGGACTAGCGGGAGGTATACGAACACCGGGGAGCTGTTTTTT	CASRRTSGRYTNTGELFF
TRBV6-1	TRBD1	TRBJ1-5	.	TGTGCCACCACAGGGGAGCGCAATCAGCCCCAGCATTTT	CATTGERNQPQHF
TRBV28	.	TRBJ1-1	.	TGTGCCAGCAGTTTAATAGGAGACACTGAAGCTTTCTTT	CASSLIGDTEAFF
TRBV7-2	.	TRBJ2-1	.	TGTGCCAGCAGCTCCCGGGCCCTTACAGGGAATGAGCAGTTCTTC	CASSSRALTGNEQFF
TRBV25-1	TRBD1	TRBJ1-1	.	TGTGCCAGCAGTGCCCTTGGGCAGGGGGGTGGGGAAGCTTTCTTT	CASSALGQGGGEAFF
TRBV27	.	TRBJ1-1	.	TGTGCCAGCACCTCAACGGGAGGGGGCACTGAAGCTTTCTTT	CASTSTGGGTEAFF
TRBV2	.	TRBJ2-3	.	TGTGCCAGCAGTGACGAGGGGAGGATTAGCACAGATACGCAGTATTTT	CASSDEGRISTDTQYF